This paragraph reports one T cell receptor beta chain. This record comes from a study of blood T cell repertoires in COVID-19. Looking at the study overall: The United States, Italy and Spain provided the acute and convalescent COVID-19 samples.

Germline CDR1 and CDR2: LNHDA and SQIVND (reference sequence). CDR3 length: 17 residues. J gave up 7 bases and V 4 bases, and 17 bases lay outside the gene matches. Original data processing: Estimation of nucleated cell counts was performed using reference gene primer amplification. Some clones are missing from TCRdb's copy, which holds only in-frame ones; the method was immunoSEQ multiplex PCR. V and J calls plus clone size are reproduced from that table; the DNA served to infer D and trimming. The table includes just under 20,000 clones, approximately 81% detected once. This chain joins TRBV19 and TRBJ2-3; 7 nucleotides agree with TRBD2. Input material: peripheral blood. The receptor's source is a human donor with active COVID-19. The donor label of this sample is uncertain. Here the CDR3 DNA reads TGTGCCAGTAGTAAAATCGAAGGCGGGAGTTTAACGAATACGCAGTATTTT. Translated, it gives CASSKIEGGSLTNTQYF.